These T cell receptor beta chains were read from a single sample in a study of technical replicates of blood from several donors. The assay was immunoSEQ multiplex PCR, and TCRdb's table has in-frame clones only and misses some. The table has 85,000 to 95,000 clones, 90% to 97% seen once. The sequencing sample was made of T cells isolated from PBMCs. Receptors originate from a human donor in good health. Both conserved end residues are part of each CDR3. Each record gives: clone size, V gene, D gene, J gene, CDR3 DNA, CDR3 protein. A D gene is named only where the DNA matches it firmly. A row's size may be missing; if present it is once, few, many or a size class.

>-|TRBV11-2|TRBD2|TRBJ2-5
TGTGCCAGCAGCGGTGGGGGGGATCGGAAGACCCAGTACTTC
CASSGGGDRKTQYF
>-|TRBV19|TRBD1|TRBJ2-7
TGTGCCAGTAGTCCGGGACAGACTTACGAGCAGTACTTC
CASSPGQTYEQYF
>-|TRBV10-2|-|TRBJ2-1
TGCGCCAGCCAAACACCCGGGGTAACCCCCTACAATGAGCAGTTCTTC
CASQTPGVTPYNEQFF
>-|TRBV4-1|TRBD1|TRBJ2-2
TGCGCCAGCAGCCCCCGAGGAGACAGGGGTAACACCGGGGAGCTGTTTTTT
CASSPRGDRGNTGELFF
>-|TRBV27|TRBD2|TRBJ2-7
TGTGCCAGCAGTTTGGGGGAGGGAGGATTCGACGAGCAGTACTTC
CASSLGEGGFDEQYF
>-|TRBV2|TRBD1|TRBJ2-1
TGTGCCAGCAGTGGGGACAGAGGAATTAATGAGCAGTTCTTC
CASSGDRGINEQFF
>once|TRBV27|-|TRBJ2-1
TGTGCCAGCAGTTTGGGGGGCTCCTACAATGAGCAGTTCTTC
CASSLGGSYNEQFF
>-|TRBV19|-|TRBJ2-5
TGTGCCAGTAGTTGGGGGGGCTCAGAGACCCAGTACTTC
CASSWGGSETQYF
>once|TRBV7-2|-|TRBJ1-2
TGTGCCAGCAGCCCCCTTGGGCAGGGAACGGGCGGCTACACCTTC
CASSPLGQGTGGYTF
>-|TRBV6-1|TRBD2|TRBJ2-7
TGTGCCAGCAGTGAAAGCGGGAGGATGGACGAGCAGTACTTC
CASSESGRMDEQYF
>-|TRBV9|TRBD2|TRBJ2-7
TGTGCCAGCAGCGTTAGGGCTAGCGGTACTTTCTACGAGCAGTACTTC
CASSVRASGTFYEQYF
>-|TRBV4-1|TRBD2|TRBJ2-7
TGCGCCAGCAGCCTCCTAGCGGGAGAGAATCTGGCTTACGAGCAGTACTTC
CASSLLAGENLAYEQYF
>-|TRBV13|-|TRBJ1-1
TGTGCCAGCAGCGGACTGCGCCCGAACACTGAAGCTTTCTTT
CASSGLRPNTEAFF
>-|TRBV30|TRBD2|TRBJ2-1
TGTGCCTGGACTAGCGGGCTCAATGAGCAGTTCTTC
CAWTSGLNEQFF
>-|TRBV5-1|-|TRBJ2-7
TGCGCCAGCAGCTTCAAAGCCGAGCAGTACTTC
CASSFKAEQYF
>-|TRBV19|TRBD2|TRBJ2-7
TGTGCCAGTAGTGTAGCGGGAGTTTTCTACGAGCAGTACTTC
CASSVAGVFYEQYF
>-|TRBV7-8|-|TRBJ2-1
TGTGCCAGCAGCTTAACAGTTATGGCTGAGCAGTTCTTC
CASSLTVMAEQFF
>-|TRBV11-2|-|TRBJ2-7
TGTGCCAGCAGCTTAGATCCCGGGGTAAGCTACGAGCAGTACTTC
CASSLDPGVSYEQYF
>-|TRBV7-3|TRBD1|TRBJ2-2
TGTGCCAGCAGCTGGACAGGGTTCGGCGGGGAGCTGTTTTTT
CASSWTGFGGELFF
>-|TRBV7-8|-|TRBJ2-3
TGTGCCAGCAGCTTAGCGTATTCAGGGGCTAATACGCAGTATTTT
CASSLAYSGANTQYF
>-|TRBV7-9|-|TRBJ1-2
TGTGCCAGCAGCCCGCTCCTAACAGGGCAGGACGGTGGCTACACCTTC
CASSPLLTGQDGGYTF
>-|TRBV5-1|TRBD2|TRBJ2-1
TGCGCCAGCTCGAGCGGGGGTCCATACAATGAGCAGTTCTTC
CASSSGGPYNEQFF
>-|TRBV10-3|TRBD1|TRBJ1-4
TGTGCCATCGGACAGGGCGATGAAAAACTGTTTTTT
CAIGQGDEKLFF
>-|TRBV21-1|-|TRBJ2-7
TGTGCCAGCAGCAAAGCTGGCAGGCCAGTTTACGAGCAGTACTTC
CASSKAGRPVYEQYF
>-|TRBV28|TRBD1|TRBJ1-5
TGTGCCAGCAGTCCAGCGGACAGGGACGCCCAGCCCCAGCATTTT
CASSPADRDAQPQHF
>-|TRBV11-1|TRBD1|TRBJ2-7
TGTGCCAGCAGCTTGGACAGGGTCCAGTACGAGCAGTACTTC
CASSLDRVQYEQYF
>-|TRBV19|-|TRBJ1-2
TGTGCCATTATAGGGGGGGACGGCTACACCTTC
CAIIGGDGYTF
>-|TRBV29-1|-|TRBJ2-7
TGCAGCGTTGAAGATCAGGTAGACTCCTACGAGCAGTACTTC
CSVEDQVDSYEQYF
>-|TRBV19|-|TRBJ2-1
TGTGCCAGTAGTATAGATCCGGGAGCATACAATGAGCAGTTCTTC
CASSIDPGAYNEQFF
>-|TRBV27|-|TRBJ2-1
TGTGCCAGCAGTTTGTCAGTCGGGGTGCCCCATGAGCAGTTCTTC
CASSLSVGVPHEQFF
>-|TRBV7-9|-|TRBJ1-4
TGTGCCAGCAGCTTAGGGGAGAATGAAAAACTGTTTTTT
CASSLGENEKLFF
>-|TRBV27|TRBD1|TRBJ2-7
TGTGCCAGCAGTTCCACGGGTTTTAGACAGGGGGCTCTTTACGAGCAGTACTTC
CASSSTGFRQGALYEQYF
>-|TRBV7-9|-|TRBJ1-2
TGTGCCAGCAGCGACAGCAACTATGGCTACACCTTC
CASSDSNYGYTF
>-|TRBV19|TRBD2|TRBJ2-7
TGTGCCAGTAGTGAGCTAGCGGGAATATACGAGCAGTACTTC
CASSELAGIYEQYF
>-|TRBV9|-|TRBJ2-7
TGTGCCAGCAGCGTCTACGAGTCCTACGAGCAGTACTTC
CASSVYESYEQYF
>-|TRBV6-5|-|TRBJ2-1
TGTGCCAGCACTAGCAGCTACAATGAGCAGTTCTTC
CASTSSYNEQFF
>-|TRBV27|TRBD2|TRBJ2-1
TGTGCCAGCAGTTTATCACTAGCGGGAACGAATGAGCAGTTCTTC
CASSLSLAGTNEQFF
>few|TRBV30|TRBD2|TRBJ2-1
TGTGCCTGGAGTGTGACTAGCGGGTACAATGAGCAGTTCTTC
CAWSVTSGYNEQFF
>-|TRBV5-4|TRBD1|TRBJ2-3
TGTGCCAGCAGCTTGTTGACAGGGAGCTACACAGATACGCAGTATTTT
CASSLLTGSYTDTQYF
>-|TRBV9|TRBD2|TRBJ2-3
TGTGCCAGCAGCGTAGTGACTAGCGGGTTAGGAGATACGCAGTATTTT
CASSVVTSGLGDTQYF
>-|TRBV28|-|TRBJ2-3
TGTGCCAGCAGCTTACGAGGCCGTTTCACGGATACGCAGTATTTT
CASSLRGRFTDTQYF
>-|TRBV7-8|TRBD1|TRBJ1-2
TGTGCCAGCAGCTTCGGAACAGGGGTGAACTATGGCTACACCTTC
CASSFGTGVNYGYTF